This entry features one T cell receptor (beta chain) sequence. Its antigen is currently not known. The record has no base qualities; no much larger clone is one base away. Whole blood was collected in K2EDTA tubes by collaborating institutions according to the institutions' own protocols. For TCRbeta analysis, collaborators shipped samples in one of three forms: frozen whole blood, isolated PBMCs, or DNA extracted from either of those sample types. The immunoSEQ Assay, a bias-controlled multiplex PCR, was used to amplify TCRbeta CDR3 regions from genomic DNA. From the authors' description of their analysis: Nucleated cell counts per sample were estimated from amplification of reference gene primers within the assay. To quantify the absolute abundance of each unique TCRbeta CDR3 rearrangement, sequence reads were collapsed and filtered. Productive Simpson clonality was computed per sample as the square root of Simpson's diversity index over productive rearrangements. The source is immuneACCESS, and TCRdb retained only in-frame sequences with V and J called. Part of the clones is not carried over; for the studies checked, unresolved V genes explain less than half of this, and the remainder is unexplained. V and J calls and clone size are copied from that table; D and trimming were computed from the DNA. The sample table shows roughly 150,000 clones, and 70% to 85% are seen once. The ten largest clones represent just over 9.5% of the sample.

The germline V gene gives CDR1 as SGHTA and CDR2 as FQGNSA. The CDR3 covers 16 residues, taking in both the cysteine and the phenylalanine. The retained sequence is limited to the CDR3, 48 bases, with the frame set at the first base. V has 1 base trimmed and J has 9 bases trimmed; junction bases matching no gene number 10. This record comes from a study of blood T cell repertoires in COVID-19 (TCRdb year 2020). A note on the overall study: The collaborator samples originated in the United States, Italy and Spain and spanned the acute and convalescent phases of COVID-19. The material from the prospective study consisted of cDNA or gDNA derived from T cells, B-cell-depleted T cells, or PBMCs. Subjects who had been exposed to COVID-19, were actively infected with it, or had recovered from it provided the deeply sampled blood TCRbeta repertoires that made up the dataset. A freely available public database, intended as a resource for researchers studying the immune response to SARS-CoV-2, is where the repertoires were released. Samples came from the ongoing ImmuneRACE study (first 160 participants) plus 1,254 subjects from 6 global collaborators. Nearly every sample came with metadata listing a de-identified subject ID, COVID-19 status, age in years and sex. Where available, HLA class I and class II types were taken from metadata supplied by the sample provider and were not determined by assay-based typing. What the work shows at the level of the full study, not this receptor alone: The amount of clinical and demographic metadata varied by source and participant and was provided uncurated.

The sequence was obtained from a woman in her forties or fifties with acute or convalescent COVID-19. This receptor chain uses TRBV7-2 and TRBJ2-1, with 9 bases aligning to TRBD2. Material for sequencing was peripheral blood. The CDR3 protein: CASSLETGLARSEQFF. The DNA is as follows: TGTGCCAGCAGCTTAGAAACGGGACTAGCACGGAGTGAGCAGTTCTTC.